The present T cell receptor (beta chain) was sequenced within a study of cytomegalovirus exposure and HLA in healthy donors. Study observations and caveats: The number of N-insertions in an Asian-associated ancestry cluster was reportedly below the approximately 700-donor mean in a later analysis. Several top significant clusters appeared, in a later analysis, to be linked to common viral pathogens.

The PCR had 60 Vbeta and 13 Jbeta primers. Per the original methods: Unique TCR beta chains totaled roughly 79 million in a later count, with approximately 10 million of them shared. The assay was immunoSEQ multiplex PCR, and TCRdb's table has in-frame clones only and misses some. V and J calls and clone size come straight from that table; D and trimming were deduced from the DNA. This sample contains 25,000 to 30,000 clones. The CDR3 length is 15 residues. Germline V gene data show CDR1 as LNHDA and CDR2 as SQIVND (reference sequence). J gave up 8 bases and V 1 base, and 6 bases lay outside the gene matches. Worth noting for this clone: Its antigen remains unknown.

Sequencing was carried out using PBMCs. The receptor's source is a man younger than 40 in good health and CMV-seronegative. The chain recombines TRBV19 with TRBJ1-5, with 9 bases lining up with TRBD1. CDR3 sequence: CASSIGGQGLKPQHF. CDR3 DNA: TGTGCCAGTAGTATAGGTGGACAGGGGTTAAAGCCCCAGCATTTT. The full variable domain, rest sourced from reference TRBV19 and TRBJ1-5, is DGGITQSPKYLFRKEGQNVTLSCEQNLNHDAMYWYRQDPGQGLRLIYYSQIVNDFQKGDIAEGYSVSREKKESFPLTVTSAQKNPTAFYLCASSIGGQGLKPQHFGDGTRLSIL.